This T cell receptor (beta chain) was profiled in a study of blood T cell repertoires in COVID-19. This CDR3 contains 15 residues. Trimming removed 5 bases from V and 0 bases from J; junction bases left unmatched: 5. The germline gives CDR1 SGHVS, CDR2 FNYEAQ. In the original processing: Estimation of nucleated cell counts relied on the amplification of reference gene primers. Some clones are missing from TCRdb's copy, which holds only in-frame ones; the method was immunoSEQ multiplex PCR. That table furnishes V, J and clone size, whereas the DNA furnished D and trimming. The sample carries roughly 250,000 clones, approximately 80% recorded once.

The sample was peripheral blood. The V and J genes are TRBV7-6 and TRBJ1-1; 8 bases match TRBD1. The clonotype originates from a woman older than 75 with acute or convalescent COVID-19. The CDR3, as DNA: TGTGCCAGCAGCCCTAGGACAGGGATGAACACTGAAGCTTTCTTT. It codes for CASSPRTGMNTEAFF.